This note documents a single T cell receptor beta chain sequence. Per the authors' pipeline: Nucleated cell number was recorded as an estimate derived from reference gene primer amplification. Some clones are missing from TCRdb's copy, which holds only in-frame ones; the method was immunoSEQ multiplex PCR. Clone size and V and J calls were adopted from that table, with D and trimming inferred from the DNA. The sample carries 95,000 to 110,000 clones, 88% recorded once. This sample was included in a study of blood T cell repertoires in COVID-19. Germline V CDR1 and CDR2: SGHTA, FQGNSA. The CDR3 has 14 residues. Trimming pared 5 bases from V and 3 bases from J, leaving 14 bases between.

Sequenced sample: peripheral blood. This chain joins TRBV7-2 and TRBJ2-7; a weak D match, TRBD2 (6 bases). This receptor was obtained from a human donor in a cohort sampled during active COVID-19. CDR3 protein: CASSVPGLNYEQYF. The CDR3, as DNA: TGTGCCAGCAGCGTACCGGGACTGAACTACGAGCAGTACTTC.